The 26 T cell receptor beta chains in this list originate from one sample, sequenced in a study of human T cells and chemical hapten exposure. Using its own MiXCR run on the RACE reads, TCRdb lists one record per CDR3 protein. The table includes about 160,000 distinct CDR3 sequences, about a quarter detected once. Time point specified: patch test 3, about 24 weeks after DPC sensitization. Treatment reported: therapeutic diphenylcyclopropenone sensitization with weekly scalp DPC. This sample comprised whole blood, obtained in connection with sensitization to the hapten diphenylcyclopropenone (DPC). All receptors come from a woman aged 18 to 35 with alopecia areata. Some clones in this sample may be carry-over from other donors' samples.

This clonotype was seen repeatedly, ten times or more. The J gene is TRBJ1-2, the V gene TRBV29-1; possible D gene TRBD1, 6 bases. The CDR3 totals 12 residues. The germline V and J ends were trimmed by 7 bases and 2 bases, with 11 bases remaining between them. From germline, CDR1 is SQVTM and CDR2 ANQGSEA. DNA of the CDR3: TGCAGCGCTATAACAGGGAACTATGGCTACACCTTC. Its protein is CSAITGNYGYTF.

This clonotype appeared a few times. The CDR3 region is CASGLVGGADTQYF. CDR3 in DNA: TGTGCCAGCGGTCTTGTTGGGGGGGCAGATACGCAGTATTTT. The V call is TRBV7-2, the J call TRBJ2-3, with TRBD2 matching 7 bases. V shed 8 bases and J 4 bases; nucleotides not matched to a gene: 9. The V gene's germline CDR1 is SGHTA and CDR2 FQGNSA. The CDR3 has 14 amino acids.

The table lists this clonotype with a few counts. The CDR3 DNA reads TGTGCCAGCAGCTTTGACCACACTGAAGCTTTCTTT. Translated, it gives CASSFDHTEAFF. The V call is TRBV7-2, the J call TRBJ1-1; D is uncertain. There are 12 residues in the CDR3. The V and J ends lost 3 bases and 3 bases respectively, with 5 bases between them. The germline gives CDR1 SGHTA, CDR2 FQGNSA.

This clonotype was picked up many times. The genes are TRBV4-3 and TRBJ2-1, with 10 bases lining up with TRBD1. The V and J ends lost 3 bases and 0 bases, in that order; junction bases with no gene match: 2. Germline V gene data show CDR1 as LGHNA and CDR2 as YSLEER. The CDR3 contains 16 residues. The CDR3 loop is CASSQGQGSSYNEQFF. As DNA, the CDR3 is TGCGCCAGCAGCCAGGGACAGGGGAGCTCCTACAATGAGCAGTTCTTC.

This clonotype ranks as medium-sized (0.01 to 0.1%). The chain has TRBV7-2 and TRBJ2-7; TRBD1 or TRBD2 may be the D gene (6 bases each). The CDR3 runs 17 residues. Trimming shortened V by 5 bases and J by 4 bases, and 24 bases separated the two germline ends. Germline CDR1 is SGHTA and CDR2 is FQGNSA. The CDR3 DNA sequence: TGTGCCAGCAGCCGCCGGTGGCGGGACATAACCCCTTACGAGCAGTACTTC. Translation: CASSRRWRDITPYEQYF.

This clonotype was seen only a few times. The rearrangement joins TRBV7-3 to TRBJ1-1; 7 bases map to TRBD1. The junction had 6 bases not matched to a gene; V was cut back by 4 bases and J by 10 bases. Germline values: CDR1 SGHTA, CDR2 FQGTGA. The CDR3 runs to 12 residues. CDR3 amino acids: CASSSGRGGAFF. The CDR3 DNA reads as TGTGCCAGCAGCTCCGGCAGGGGGGGAGCTTTCTTT.

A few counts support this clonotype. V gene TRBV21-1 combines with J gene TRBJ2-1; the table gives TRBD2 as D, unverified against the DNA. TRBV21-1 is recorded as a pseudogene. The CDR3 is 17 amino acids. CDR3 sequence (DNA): TGTGCCAGCAGCAAACTTTACAAGCGGGGGGCCGGAGATGAGCAGTTCTTC. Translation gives CASSKLYKRGAGDEQFF.

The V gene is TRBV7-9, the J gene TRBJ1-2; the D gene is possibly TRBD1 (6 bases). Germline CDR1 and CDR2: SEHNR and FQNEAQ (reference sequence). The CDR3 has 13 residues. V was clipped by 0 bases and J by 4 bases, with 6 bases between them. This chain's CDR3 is CASSLAQGYGYTF. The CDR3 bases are TGTGCCAGCAGCTTAGCACAGGGCTATGGCTACACCTTC.

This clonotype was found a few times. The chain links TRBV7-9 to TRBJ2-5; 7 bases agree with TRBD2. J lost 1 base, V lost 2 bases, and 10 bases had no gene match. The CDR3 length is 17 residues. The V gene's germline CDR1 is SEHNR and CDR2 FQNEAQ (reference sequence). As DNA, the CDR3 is TGTGCCAGCAGCTTAACTGGGCGGGGGAAGATCCAAGAGACCCAGTACTTC. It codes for CASSLTGRGKIQETQYF.

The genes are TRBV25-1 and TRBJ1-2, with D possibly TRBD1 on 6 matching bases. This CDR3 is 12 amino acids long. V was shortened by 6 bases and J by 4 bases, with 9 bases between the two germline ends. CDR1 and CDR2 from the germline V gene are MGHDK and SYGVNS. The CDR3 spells CASRGGSYGYTF. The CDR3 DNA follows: TGTGCCAGCAGAGGGGGAAGCTATGGCTACACCTTC.

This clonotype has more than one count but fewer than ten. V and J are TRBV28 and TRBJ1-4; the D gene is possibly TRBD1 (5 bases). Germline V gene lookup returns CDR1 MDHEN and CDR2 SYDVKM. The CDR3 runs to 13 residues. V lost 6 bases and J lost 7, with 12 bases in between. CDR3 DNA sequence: TGTGCCAGCAGAGGGCCCAGGGCTGAAAAACTGTTTTTT. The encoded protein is CASRGPRAEKLFF.

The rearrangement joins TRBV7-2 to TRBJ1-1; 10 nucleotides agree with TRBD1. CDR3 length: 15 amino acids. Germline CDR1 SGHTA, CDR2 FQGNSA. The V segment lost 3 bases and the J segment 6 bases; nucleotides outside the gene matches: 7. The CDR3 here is CASSFDRGRLAEAFF. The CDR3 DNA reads TGTGCCAGCAGCTTCGACAGGGGGCGCTTGGCTGAAGCTTTCTTT.

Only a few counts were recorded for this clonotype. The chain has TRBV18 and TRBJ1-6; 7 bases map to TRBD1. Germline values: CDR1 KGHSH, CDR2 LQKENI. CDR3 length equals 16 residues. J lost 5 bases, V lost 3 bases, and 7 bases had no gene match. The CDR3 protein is CASSPLRGTDNSPLHF. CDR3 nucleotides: TGTGCCAGCTCACCTCTTCGGGGGACAGATAATTCACCCCTCCACTTT.

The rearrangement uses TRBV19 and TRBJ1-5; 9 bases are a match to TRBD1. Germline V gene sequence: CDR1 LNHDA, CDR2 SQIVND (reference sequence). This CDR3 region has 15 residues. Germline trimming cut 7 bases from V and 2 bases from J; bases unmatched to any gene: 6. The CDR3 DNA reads TGTGCCAGTACCCCCGGACAGGGGCGCAATCAGCCCCAGCATTTT. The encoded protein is CASTPGQGRNQPQHF.

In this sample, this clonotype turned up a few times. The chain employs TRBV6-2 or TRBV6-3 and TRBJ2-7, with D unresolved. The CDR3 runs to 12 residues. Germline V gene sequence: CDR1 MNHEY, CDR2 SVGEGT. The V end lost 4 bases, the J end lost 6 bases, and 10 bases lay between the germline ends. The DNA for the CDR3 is TGTGCCAGCAGTTCGAGGTCGAGCGAGCAGTACTTC. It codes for CASSSRSSEQYF.

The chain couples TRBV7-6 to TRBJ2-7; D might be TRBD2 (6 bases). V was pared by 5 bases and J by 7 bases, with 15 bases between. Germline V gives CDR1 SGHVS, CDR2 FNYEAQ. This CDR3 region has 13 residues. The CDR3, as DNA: TGTGCCAGCAGCAGTACTAGCCGAGGGGAGCAGTACTTC. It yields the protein CASSSTSRGEQYF.

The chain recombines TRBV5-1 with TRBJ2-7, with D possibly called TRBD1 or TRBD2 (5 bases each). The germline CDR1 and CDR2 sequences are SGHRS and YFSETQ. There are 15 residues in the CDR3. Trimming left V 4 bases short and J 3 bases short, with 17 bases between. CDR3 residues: CASSLSQWDGYEQYF. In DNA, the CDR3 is TGCGCCAGCAGCCTCTCCCAGTGGGACGGCTACGAGCAGTACTTC.

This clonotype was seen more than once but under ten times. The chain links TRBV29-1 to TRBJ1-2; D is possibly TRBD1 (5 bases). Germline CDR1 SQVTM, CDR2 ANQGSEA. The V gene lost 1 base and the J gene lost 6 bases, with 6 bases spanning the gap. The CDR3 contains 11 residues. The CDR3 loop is CSVEGRDGYTF. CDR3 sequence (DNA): TGCAGCGTTGAAGGCAGGGATGGCTACACCTTC. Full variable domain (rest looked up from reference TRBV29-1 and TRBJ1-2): SAVISQKPSRDICQRGTSLTIQCQVDSQVTMMFWYRQQPGQSLTLIATANQGSEATYESGFVIDKFPISRPNLTFSTLTVSNMSPEDSSIYLCSVEGRDGYTFGSGTRLTVV.

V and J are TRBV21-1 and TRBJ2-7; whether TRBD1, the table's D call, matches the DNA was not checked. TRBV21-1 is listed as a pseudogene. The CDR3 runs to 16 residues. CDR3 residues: CASSAPDREEVDEQYF. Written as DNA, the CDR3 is TGTGCCAGCAGCGCTCCCGACAGGGAGGAAGTCGACGAGCAGTACTTC.

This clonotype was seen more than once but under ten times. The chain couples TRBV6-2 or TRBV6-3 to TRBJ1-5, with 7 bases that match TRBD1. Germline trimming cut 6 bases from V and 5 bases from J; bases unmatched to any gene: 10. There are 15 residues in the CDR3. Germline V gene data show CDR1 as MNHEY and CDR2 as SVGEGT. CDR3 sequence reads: CASSLGQPIDQPQHF. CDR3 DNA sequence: TGTGCCAGCAGCCTGGGACAGCCAATCGATCAGCCCCAGCATTTT.

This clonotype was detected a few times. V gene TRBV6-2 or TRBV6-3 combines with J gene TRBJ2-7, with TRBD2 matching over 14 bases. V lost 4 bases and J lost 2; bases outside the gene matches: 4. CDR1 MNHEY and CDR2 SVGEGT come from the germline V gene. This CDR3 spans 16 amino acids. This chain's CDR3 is CASSWRTSGGTYEQYF. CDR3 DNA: TGTGCCAGCAGTTGGAGGACTAGCGGGGGGACCTACGAGCAGTACTTC.

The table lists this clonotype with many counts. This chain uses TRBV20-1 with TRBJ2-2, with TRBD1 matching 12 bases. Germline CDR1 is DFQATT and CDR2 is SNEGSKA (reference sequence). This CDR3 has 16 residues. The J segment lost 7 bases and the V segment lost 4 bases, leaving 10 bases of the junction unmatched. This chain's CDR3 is CSAKGTGGWVGGELFF. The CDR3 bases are TGCAGTGCTAAGGGGACAGGGGGCTGGGTTGGCGGGGAGCTGTTTTTT.

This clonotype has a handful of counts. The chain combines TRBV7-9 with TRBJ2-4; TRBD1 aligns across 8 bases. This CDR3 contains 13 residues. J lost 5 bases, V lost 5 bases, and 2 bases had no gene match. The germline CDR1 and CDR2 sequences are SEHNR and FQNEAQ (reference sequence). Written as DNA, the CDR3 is TGTGCCAGCAGCCAGGGACAGGAAAACATTCAGTACTTC. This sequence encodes CASSQGQENIQYF.

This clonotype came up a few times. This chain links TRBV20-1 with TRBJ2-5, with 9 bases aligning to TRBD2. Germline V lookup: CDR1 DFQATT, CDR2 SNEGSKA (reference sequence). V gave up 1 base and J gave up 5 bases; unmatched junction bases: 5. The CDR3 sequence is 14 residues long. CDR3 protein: CSARASGAVETQYF. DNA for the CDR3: TGCAGTGCTAGAGCTAGCGGGGCGGTCGAGACCCAGTACTTC.

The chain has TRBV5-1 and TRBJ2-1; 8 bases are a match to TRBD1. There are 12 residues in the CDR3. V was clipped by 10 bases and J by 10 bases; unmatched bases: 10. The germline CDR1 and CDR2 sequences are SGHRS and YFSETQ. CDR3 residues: CAGGRGPGEQFF. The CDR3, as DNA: TGCGCCGGCGGCAGGGGGCCGGGGGAGCAGTTCTTC.

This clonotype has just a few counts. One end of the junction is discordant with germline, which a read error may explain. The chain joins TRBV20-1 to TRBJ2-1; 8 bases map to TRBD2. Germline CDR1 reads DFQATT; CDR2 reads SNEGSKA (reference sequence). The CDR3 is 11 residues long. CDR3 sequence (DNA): TGCAGTGCCAGAGGGGGGACTAGGCTGTTCTTC. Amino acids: CSARGGTRLFF.